The 15 T cell receptor beta chains below all came from one sample that was sequenced in a study of cytomegalovirus exposure and HLA in healthy donors. The study ran its PCR with 60 Vbeta and 13 Jbeta primers. Method: immunoSEQ multiplex PCR; TCRdb's copy keeps in-frame clones and lacks some. The table lists about 130,000 clones, 77% of them singletons, with 4.2% in the top ten. Sequencing used PBMCs. The receptor set was obtained from a male donor in good health and CMV-seropositive.

This clone was detected a few times. The chain links TRBV27 to TRBJ1-5; possible D gene TRBD1, 6 bases. CDR3 size: 13 residues. The V gene lost 6 bases and the J gene lost 7 bases, with 13 bases spanning the gap. CDR1 and CDR2 from the germline V gene are MNHEY and SMNVEV (reference sequence). In DNA, the CDR3 is TGTGCCAGCAGCCTGGGACATACACAGCCCCAGCATTTT. Translated: CASSLGHTQPQHF.

About this clone itself: One junction end disagrees with the germline gene, perhaps due to a read error. The chain uses TRBV7-8 and TRBJ2-4; TRBD1 might be the D (5 bases). Germline loops: CDR1 SGHVS, CDR2 FQNEAQ. This CDR3 is 14 amino acids long. CDR3 in amino acids: CASSLAVQGNSQYF. CDR3 sequence (DNA): TGTGCCAGCAGCTTAGCGGTCCAGGGAAACAGTCAGTACTTC.

The chain recombines TRBV27 with TRBJ2-7, with D perhaps matching TRBD1 (5 bases). Germline V CDR1 and CDR2: MNHEY, SMNVEV (reference sequence). The V end was cut by 5 bases, the J end by 4 bases, with 15 bases between. The CDR3 sequence is 14 residues long. The CDR3 DNA follows: TGTGCCAGCAGTGAGCAGGGATTCGGATACGAGCAGTACTTC. This sequence encodes CASSEQGFGYEQYF.

This clone was observed a single time. The V and J genes are TRBV6-5 and TRBJ2-1, with 9 bases matching TRBD1. CDR1 is MNHEY, CDR2 SVGAGI, per germline. CDR3 length equals 13 residues. V was clipped by 10 bases and J by 9 bases; unmatched bases: 10. The CDR3 nucleotides read TGTGCCACCAGGGGGACAGGGCTAATTGAGCAGTTCTTC. Its protein is CATRGTGLIEQFF.

The J gene is TRBJ1-6, the V gene TRBV19; D is perhaps TRBD1 (5 bases). Trimming removed 1 base from V and 4 bases from J, with 8 bases in between. Germline values: CDR1 LNHDA, CDR2 SQIVND (reference sequence). The CDR3 spans 15 residues. For the CDR3, the DNA is TGTGCCAGTAGTATAGCGGAGGGGTATAATTCACCCCTCCACTTT. As protein: CASSIAEGYNSPLHF.

V is TRBV9 and J is TRBJ1-1; 10 bases fit TRBD1. The CDR3 is made up of 19 amino acids. The V and J ends lost 1 base and 1 base, in that order; junction bases with no gene match: 13. Germline assignment: CDR1 SGDLS and CDR2 YYNGEE. CDR3 coding DNA: TGTGCCAGCAGCGTACAAGCCGGGACAGGGGTCACCACGAACACTGAAGCTTTCTTT. It is translated as CASSVQAGTGVTTNTEAFF.

Of note for this clone: One end of the junction does not line up with germline, which may come from a read error. V usage is TRBV2 and J usage is TRBJ2-6; D is possibly TRBD1 (5 bases). Germline CDR1 is SNHLY and CDR2 is FYNNEI. The CDR3 spans 16 residues. The CDR3 DNA reads as TGTGCCAGCAGGGCGGCAGGTGGCCTTGGGGCCAACGGCCTGACTTTC. As protein: CASRAAGGLGANGLTF.

V usage is TRBV6-4 and J usage is TRBJ2-1; 8 bases match TRBD1. Per germline, CDR1 MRHNA and CDR2 SNTAGT. The CDR3 runs to 17 residues. V shed 5 bases, J shed 8 bases, and the junction held 17 bases outside the gene matches. The CDR3 DNA sequence: TGTGCCAGCAGTCCGGACTTCAGCGGACAGGGTTTCGATGAGCAGTTCTTC. Amino acids: CASSPDFSGQGFDEQFF.

The chain links TRBV6-6 to TRBJ2-3, with TRBD2 identical over 9 bases. The CDR3 is made up of 15 amino acids. With V trimmed by 2 bases and J by 3 bases, 3 bases remained unmatched. Germline loops: CDR1 MNHNY, CDR2 SVGAGI (reference sequence). The CDR3 DNA reads as TGTGCCAGCAGTTACCTAGCGGGATGGACAGATACGCAGTATTTT. It yields the protein CASSYLAGWTDTQYF.

This clone was observed a single time. The chain combines TRBV7-9 with TRBJ2-5; weak D call: TRBD2 (5 bases). The J call is doubtful: the DNA matches TRBJ2-7 better. Per the germline V gene, CDR1 is SEHNR and CDR2 is FQNEAQ (reference sequence). The CDR3 consists of 12 residues. Written as DNA, the CDR3 is TGTGCCAGCAGCTTGGGAGTCTACGAGCAGTACTTC. This encodes CASSLGVYEQYF.

The rearrangement joins TRBV2 to TRBJ1-3; D is possibly TRBD1 (5 bases). The CDR3 is 13 amino acids. The germline V gene has CDR1 SNHLY and CDR2 FYNNEI. The V and J ends lost 5 bases and 2 bases respectively, with 7 bases between them. As DNA, the CDR3 is TGTGCCAGCAGTACCAGGGCTGGAAACACCATATATTTT. Amino acid sequence: CASSTRAGNTIYF.

J is TRBJ2-1 and V is TRBV18; 14 nucleotides match TRBD2. CDR3 length: 18 residues. The germline V gene encodes CDR1 KGHSH and CDR2 LQKENI. J gave up 4 bases and V 4 bases, and 9 bases lay outside the gene matches. CDR3 region: CASSLSIGLAGGYNEQFF. In DNA, the CDR3 is TGTGCCAGCTCACTCTCCATCGGACTAGCGGGAGGATACAATGAGCAGTTCTTC.

This chain uses TRBV5-1 with TRBJ2-5, with 16 positions matching TRBD2. Losses at the gene ends were 4 bases for V and 2 bases for J; bases not matched to a gene: 8. CDR1 SGHRS and CDR2 YFSETQ come from the germline V gene. The CDR3 contains 18 residues. Here the CDR3 DNA reads TGCGCCAGCAGCACGGGACTAGCGGGAGGGCCGGGGCAAGAGACCCAGTACTTC. Translation: CASSTGLAGGPGQETQYF.

The V gene is TRBV23-1, the J gene TRBJ1-1; 8 positions agree with TRBD1. TRBV23-1 is sorted into the ORF group, with uncertain function. The V segment lost 2 bases and the J segment 3 bases; nucleotides outside the gene matches: 5. The CDR3 runs 15 residues. CDR3 loop: CASSQKKDRDTEAFF. CDR3 nucleotides: TGCGCCAGCAGTCAAAAAAAGGACAGGGACACTGAAGCTTTCTTT.

The rearrangement links TRBV19 to TRBJ2-3, with 8 bases lining up with TRBD2. The CDR3 loop spans 16 amino acids. From germline, CDR1 is LNHDA and CDR2 SQIVND (reference sequence). V shed 3 bases and J 6 bases; nucleotides not matched to a gene: 11. The CDR3 coding sequence is TGTGCCAGTAGTATTGCTCGCGGGGGGTCCTCCGATACGCAGTATTTT. Translated: CASSIARGGSSDTQYF.